This T cell receptor beta chain was obtained from a study of blood T cell repertoires in COVID-19. Study-level background: Samples taken during acute and convalescent COVID-19 were collected in the United States, Italy and Spain. T cells, B-cell-depleted T cells, or PBMCs supplied cDNA or gDNA.

After removal of 4 bases from V and 0 bases from J, the junction contained 11 bases not matched to a gene. There are 18 residues in the CDR3. From germline, CDR1 is KGHDR and CDR2 SFDVKD. Authors' analysis steps: Quantification of nucleated cells was approximated via reference gene primer amplification. Clones were read by immunoSEQ multiplex PCR, and TCRdb kept only the in-frame ones, dropping some. For V, J and clone size, that table is used; D and trimming come from the DNA. The sample has around 50,000 clones, about 90% seen once. The sequencing input was peripheral blood. The chain recombines TRBV24-1 with TRBJ2-1, with 7 positions matching TRBD1. The TCR was taken from a man in his fifties or sixties with acute or convalescent COVID-19. DNA for the CDR3: TGTGCCACCAGTGACCCCCGGACAGGACCCCTCTCCTACAATGAGCAGTTCTTC. Its translation is CATSDPRTGPLSYNEQFF.